What follows are 29 T cell receptor beta chains derived from one specimen sequenced in a study of T cell clonality in common variable immunodeficiency. Findings and limits, study-wide: Common variable immunodeficiency TCR beta sequences reportedly had fewer deletions and N-nucleotide insertions.

The antigens for these receptors are not known. Measured with immunoSEQ multiplex PCR; TCRdb has only the in-frame clones, and not every one. This repertoire holds about 20,000 clones, and none appear only once. The sample comprised peripheral blood mononuclear cells. The receptors derive from a human donor with common variable immunodeficiency.

This clone was counted between two and nine times. The read gets to within 3 residues of the CDR3 end, and the germline J gene fills in the rest. The chain carries TRBV10-3 and TRBJ2-7, with TRBD1 matching over 11 bases. Unmatched junction bases numbered 4, after V lost 5 bases and J lost 4 bases. CDR1 and CDR2 (germline): ENHRY, SYGVKD. The CDR3 contains 14 residues. The sequenced CDR3 bases are TGTGCCATCAGTTCCGGGACAGGGGGGTACGAG. It specifies CAISSGTGGYE. The whole CDR3 region reads CAISSGTGGYEQYF.

This clone was seen many times. The CDR3 bases that were read are TGCGCCAGCAGCTTTGGCAGTTCGATGAGGACTGAA. This encodes CASSFGSSMRTE. The full CDR3 protein is CASSFGSSMRTEAFF. V usage is TRBV5-1 and J usage is TRBJ1-1; unclear D gene. The read ends 3 residues before the CDR3 terminus; that terminus is restored from the germline J gene. The CDR3 runs to 15 residues. V lost 2 bases and J lost 5, with 16 bases in between. The germline V gene encodes CDR1 SGHRS and CDR2 YFSETQ.

By share of the sample, this clone is medium-sized. Read data end 3 residues before the CDR3 end; the end is taken from the germline J gene. Other nucleotide sequences in the sample specify the same CDR3. The chain carries TRBV7-2 and TRBJ2-7, with 12 bases aligning to TRBD2. The junction had 6 bases not matched to a gene; V was cut back by 5 bases and J by 4 bases. CDR1 is SGHTA and CDR2 is FQGNSA in the germline V gene. This CDR3 region has 15 residues. CDR3 sequence reads: CASSLRLAGDYEQYF. The CDR3 bases that were read are TGTGCCAGCAGCCTCAGACTAGCGGGAGATTACGAG.

This clone was observed a few times. The read terminates 3 residues before the CDR3 end, so the remaining end is supplied by the germline J gene. The chain links TRBV19 to TRBJ2-7, with 7 bases identical to TRBD1. Germline values: CDR1 LNHDA, CDR2 SQIVND (reference sequence). V was clipped by 4 bases and J by 0 bases; unmatched bases: 12. The CDR3 runs to 17 residues. CDR3 bases read: TGTGCCAGTAGTACACGTGGCCGGGGACAGACCTCCTACGAG. As protein: CASSTRGRGQTSYE. Given in full, the CDR3 is CASSTRGRGQTSYEQYF.

This clone was seen at least ten times. The CDR3 loop is CASSIDQTGTNEKLFF. The DNA read from the CDR3 is TGTGCCAGTAGTATAGATCAGACAGGGACTAATGAAAAA. The chain couples TRBV19 to TRBJ1-4, with 7 bases fitting TRBD1. The DNA ends 3 residues before the CDR3 does, and the rest of the CDR3 is filled in from the germline J gene. Germline CDR1 LNHDA, CDR2 SQIVND (reference sequence). The CDR3 loop spans 16 amino acids. V trimming: 0 bases; J trimming: 2 bases; junction bases outside the gene matches: 3.

With respect to this clone: Sequencing ends 3 residues short of the CDR3 end; the germline J gene provides the rest. The chain couples TRBV6-2 or TRBV6-3 to TRBJ1-2; no definite D call. V was trimmed by 2 bases and J by 2 bases, leaving 12 bases between them. Germline CDR1 is MNHEY and CDR2 is SVGEGT. The CDR3 is 15 amino acids. CDR3 in amino acids: CASSYPPTGNYGYTF. The sequenced part of the CDR3 DNA is TGTGCCAGCAGTTACCCCCCCACGGGGAACTATGGC.

The CDR3 bases that were read are TGTGCCAGTAGTAGGCGGGGATCGGGGGTAACAGATACG. As protein: CASSRRGSGVTDT. The CDR3 in full is CASSRRGSGVTDTQYF. The chain joins TRBV19 to TRBJ2-3; tentative D call: TRBD2 (6 bases). The read comes to an end 3 residues before the CDR3 does, leaving the germline J gene to fill in the end. Trimming shortened V by 4 bases and J by 3 bases, and 17 bases separated the two germline ends. Germline V gene data show CDR1 as LNHDA and CDR2 as SQIVND (reference sequence). The CDR3 is 16 residues long.

A note on this clone: The read gets to within 3 residues of the CDR3 end, and the germline J gene fills in the rest. The rearrangement uses TRBV6-7 and TRBJ1-5; D is possibly TRBD1 (6 bases). TRBV6-7 is labeled an ORF, and its function is uncertain. V lost 6 bases to trimming and J lost 2 bases, with 23 bases between them. The CDR3 consists of 18 residues. The CDR3 bases that were read are TGTGCCAGCAGCGACGGGGTATGGGGGCGAATCGGCAATCAGCCC. Amino acid sequence: CASSDGVWGRIGNQP. The whole CDR3 protein reads CASSDGVWGRIGNQPQHF.

Comment on this clone: The read halts 3 residues ahead of the CDR3 end, with the missing end drawn from the germline J gene. The rearrangement links TRBV18 to TRBJ1-2; 10 positions match TRBD1. The V gene's germline CDR1 is KGHSH and CDR2 LQKENI. The V and J ends lost 2 bases and 4 bases, in that order; junction bases with no gene match: 4. The CDR3 spans 15 residues. The CDR3 protein is CASSPGTGDLYGYTF. The DNA read from the CDR3 is TGTGCCAGCTCACCAGGGACAGGGGACCTCTATGGC.

For this clone: The CDR3 extends 3 residues past the end of the read, so its final part is completed from the germline J gene. The V gene is TRBV11-1, the J gene TRBJ2-2; TRBD2 is a possible D gene (5 bases). Germline V gene sequence: CDR1 SGHAT, CDR2 FQDESV (reference sequence). This CDR3 has 15 residues. Trimming pared 5 bases from V and 7 bases from J, leaving 17 bases between. The CDR3 loop reads CASSRATPRGGELFF. The sequenced part of the CDR3 DNA is TGTGCCAGCAGCCGGGCAACTCCCCGGGGCGGGGAG.

This clone was counted ten times or more. Read data end 3 residues before the CDR3 end; the end is taken from the germline J gene. The chain recombines TRBV3-1 (or the pseudogene TRBV3-2) with TRBJ1-5; perhaps TRBD1 as D (6 bases). The germline CDR1 and CDR2 sequences are LGHDT and YNNKEL (reference sequence). CDR3 size: 14 residues. V lost 3 bases to trimming and J lost 5 bases, with 11 bases between them. The DNA read from the CDR3 is TGTGCCAGCAGCCAGGTGTACAGGGATCAGCCC. Translated: CASSQVYRDQP. The CDR3 in full is CASSQVYRDQPQHF.

This clone was counted between two and nine times. The sequence runs out 3 residues before the end of the CDR3; the remainder is reconstructed from the germline J gene. This chain joins TRBV20-1 and TRBJ2-1, with TRBD2 as a possible D gene (6 bases). V lost 6 bases and J lost 0, with 15 bases in between. Germline V gives CDR1 DFQATT, CDR2 SNEGSKA (reference sequence). The CDR3 consists of 15 residues. Here the CDR3 reads CSAISGTNSYNEQFF. The DNA read from the CDR3 is TGCAGTGCCATTAGCGGAACGAACTCCTACAATGAG.

The table lists this clone with a few counts. From the germline J gene comes the end of the CDR3, since the read stops 3 residues before it. The chain couples TRBV20-1 to TRBJ2-1; TRBD2 matches 8 bases. The germline CDR1 and CDR2 sequences are DFQATT and SNEGSKA (reference sequence). The length of the CDR3 is 18 residues. Trimming took 7 bases from V and 5 from J; bases not matched to a gene: 22. CDR3 sequence: CSVPTWRAGAEGNNEQFF. CDR3 DNA, as far as it was read: TGCAGTGTGCCTACGTGGCGAGCGGGAGCAGAGGGGAACAATGAG.

Note on this clone: With the read ending 3 residues before the CDR3 end, the germline J gene is used to fill in that end. The rearrangement joins TRBV7-9 to TRBJ2-5; D may be TRBD2 (5 bases). In germline, CDR1 is SEHNR, CDR2 FQNEAQ (reference sequence). Trimming stripped 5 bases from V and 4 bases from J, with 17 bases between. The CDR3 length is 15 residues. The sequenced part of the CDR3 DNA is TGTGCCAGCAGCCCGGTGTTTGAGGGCGCAGAGACC. It is translated as CASSPVFEGAET. The whole CDR3 region reads CASSPVFEGAETQYF.

A remark on this clone: The sequence runs out 3 residues before the end of the CDR3; the remainder is reconstructed from the germline J gene. The rearrangement joins TRBV18 to TRBJ1-3, with a weak D call TRBD1 (5 bases). Looked up from germline, CDR1 is KGHSH and CDR2 is LQKENI. The CDR3 loop spans 16 amino acids. The V end was cut by 4 bases, the J end by 2 bases, with 15 bases between. CDR3 amino acids: CASSLRGEATGNTIYF. CDR3 DNA (partial): TGTGCCAGCTCACTACGAGGGGAGGCGACTGGAAACACC.

This clone occurred many times. Sequencing ends 3 residues short of the CDR3 end; the germline J gene provides the rest. The V gene is TRBV7-3, the J gene TRBJ2-2; weak D call: TRBD2 (6 bases). Between the trimmed V and J ends, which lost 3 bases and 1 base, there was a span of 9 bases. The CDR3 totals 15 residues. Germline V CDR1 and CDR2: SGHTA, FQGTGA. CDR3 bases read: TGTGCCAGCAGCTTTAGCGGACAGAACACCGGGGAG. It translates to CASSFSGQNTGE. The entire CDR3 reads CASSFSGQNTGELFF.

This clone was seen more than once but under ten times. The missing CDR3 end, 3 residues past where the read stops, is filled in from the germline J gene. The gene calls are TRBV7-2 and TRBJ1-3; 8 bases line up with TRBD1. This CDR3 has 15 residues. The ends lost 3 bases at V and 3 bases at J; junction bases unmatched: 4. Looked up from germline, CDR1 is SGHTA and CDR2 is FQGNSA. Incomplete CDR3 DNA: TGTGCCAGCAGCTTCCTCAGGGGGCTTGGAAACACC. It yields the protein CASSFLRGLGNT. The whole CDR3 sequence is CASSFLRGLGNTIYF.

This clone was seen many times. The missing CDR3 end, 3 residues past where the read stops, is filled in from the germline J gene. The chain joins TRBV5-1 to TRBJ2-2; D could derive from TRBD1 or TRBD2 (5 bases each). In germline, CDR1 is SGHRS, CDR2 YFSETQ. The length of the CDR3 is 15 residues. With 3 bases removed from V and 5 bases from J, the gap between germline ends came to 14 bases. CDR3 amino acids: CASSSGREWTGELFF. Incomplete CDR3 DNA: TGCGCCAGCAGCTCAGGCAGGGAGTGGACCGGGGAG.

This clone was picked up a small number of times. The DNA ends 3 residues before the CDR3 does, and the rest of the CDR3 is filled in from the germline J gene. The gene calls are TRBV7-3 and TRBJ2-1; 14 bases map to TRBD2. The CDR3 runs 16 residues. Germline lookup yields CDR1 SGHTA and CDR2 FQGTGA. The V and J ends lost 5 bases and 7 bases, in that order; junction bases with no gene match: 7. Here the CDR3 reads CASSPTSGRAGNEQFF. The covered CDR3 bases are TGTGCCAGCAGCCCGACTAGCGGGAGGGCTGGGAATGAG.

This clone showed up many times. Sequencing ends 3 residues short of the CDR3 end; the germline J gene provides the rest. This chain uses TRBV5-1 with TRBJ1-1, with a weak D call TRBD1 (6 bases). The CDR3 is 14 residues long. Per the germline V gene, CDR1 is SGHRS and CDR2 is YFSETQ. V was clipped by 3 bases and J by 6 bases, with 15 bases between them. CDR3 residues: CASSSGVGNSEAFF. Incomplete CDR3 DNA: TGCGCCAGCAGCTCAGGGGTCGGAAACTCTGAA.

This clone was seen a handful of times. The sequence runs out 3 residues before the end of the CDR3; the remainder is reconstructed from the germline J gene. The chain links TRBV6-1 to TRBJ1-1, with D possibly TRBD1 on 6 matching bases. CDR1 is MNHNS and CDR2 is SASEGT in the germline V gene. This CDR3 is 14 amino acids long. V shed 4 bases and J shed 5 bases, with 14 bases lying between them. CDR3 DNA (partial): TGTGCCAGCAGTGGGGTCCTACAGGGAACTGAA. Encoded protein: CASSGVLQGTE. The complete CDR3 protein is CASSGVLQGTEAFF.

By sample share, this clone is medium-sized. The CDR3 end lies 3 residues beyond the end of the read and is filled in from the germline J gene. The chain employs TRBV18 and TRBJ2-1; 12 nucleotides align to TRBD2. CDR3 size: 15 residues. Germline CDR1 reads KGHSH; CDR2 reads LQKENI. Trimming at V came to 3 bases and at J to 8 bases, leaving 5 bases not matched to a gene. CDR3 sequence reads: CASSPSLAGGDEQFF. CDR3 bases read: TGTGCCAGCTCACCGTCCCTAGCGGGGGGGGATGAG.

This clone showed up just a few times. The part of the CDR3 DNA that was read is TGTGCCAGTAGTACGACAGGGTATAATTCACCC. Protein sequence: CASSTTGYNSP. The entire CDR3 protein reads CASSTTGYNSPLHF. The chain has TRBV19 and TRBJ1-6; the match to TRBD1 covers 7 bases. Read coverage stops 3 residues before the CDR3 terminus; the germline J gene supplies the remainder. The CDR3 covers 14 residues. V lost 4 bases and J lost 4; bases outside the gene matches: 1. Germline-derived CDR1 and CDR2 are LNHDA and SQIVND (reference sequence).

On this clone itself: With the read ending 3 residues before the CDR3 end, the germline J gene is used to fill in that end. The chain uses TRBV5-1 and TRBJ2-5; 10 bases fit TRBD2. The junction had 8 bases not matched to a gene; V was cut back by 1 base and J by 2 bases. Germline CDR1 reads SGHRS; CDR2 reads YFSETQ. There are 17 residues in the CDR3. The CDR3 region is CASSLRGLAGVQETQYF. The covered CDR3 bases are TGCGCCAGCAGCTTGAGAGGGCTAGCGGGAGTGCAAGAGACC.

Regarding this clone: The CDR3 end lies 3 residues beyond the end of the read and is filled in from the germline J gene. The rearrangement uses TRBV29-1 and TRBJ2-3, with D possibly matching TRBD1 (5 bases). V was shortened by 6 bases and J by 0 bases, with 10 bases between the two germline ends. This CDR3 is built from 13 residues. The germline V gene encodes CDR1 SQVTM and CDR2 ANQGSEA. The CDR3 loop is CSVTGASTDTQYF. The CDR3 DNA, read in part, is TGCAGCGTCACAGGTGCTAGCACAGATACG.

This clone showed up many times. Read coverage stops 3 residues before the CDR3 terminus; the germline J gene supplies the remainder. V usage is TRBV2 and J usage is TRBJ1-1, with no clear D. There are 15 residues in the CDR3. V shed 2 bases and J shed 1 base, with 11 bases lying between them. CDR1 is SNHLY, CDR2 FYNNEI, per germline. The CDR3 sequence: CASSEKRVGNTEAFF. The sequenced CDR3 bases are TGTGCCAGCAGTGAAAAAAGGGTAGGGAACACTGAA.

This clone has more than one count but fewer than ten. The read stops 3 residues short of the end of the CDR3; the missing end is completed from the germline J gene. The rearrangement uses TRBV7-3 and TRBJ2-3; D not resolved. The germline V gene encodes CDR1 SGHTA and CDR2 FQGTGA. The CDR3 runs 15 residues. V lost 5 bases and J lost 2, with 14 bases in between. The sequenced part of the CDR3 DNA is TGTGCCAGCAGCCCAAGCCCGGTTTCCACAGATACG. As protein: CASSPSPVSTDT. In full, the CDR3 reads CASSPSPVSTDTQYF. The variable domain in full, with the rest retrieved from reference TRBV7-3 and TRBJ2-3, is GAGVSQTPSNKVTEKGKYVELRCDPISGHTALYWYRQSLGQGPEFLIYFQGTGAADDSGLPNDRFFAVRPEGSVSTLKIQRTERGDSAVYLCASSPSPVSTDTQYFGPGTRLTVL.

This clone was seen at least ten times. The CDR3 end is not reached by the read, which stops 3 residues before it; the germline J gene fills it in. V gene TRBV7-3 combines with J gene TRBJ2-3, with D perhaps being TRBD1 or TRBD2 (5 bases each). The CDR3 is 17 amino acids. Trimming took off 0 bases at V and 2 bases at J, with 15 bases between the two ends. CDR1 is SGHTA, CDR2 FQGTGA, per germline. CDR3 bases read: TGTGCCAGCAGCTTAACGGCCGGGAAGGGGAACACAGATACG. Its translation: CASSLTAGKGNTDT. The entire CDR3 sequence reads CASSLTAGKGNTDTQYF.

This clone was seen only a few times. The read ends 3 residues before the CDR3 terminus; that terminus is restored from the germline J gene. V and J are TRBV7-2 and TRBJ2-1; D possibly corresponds to TRBD2 (5 bases). Per germline, CDR1 SGHTA and CDR2 FQGNSA. The V and J ends lost 7 bases and 9 bases respectively, with 16 bases between them. The CDR3 totals 13 residues. The CDR3 is CASTPYQRFEQFF. CDR3 DNA (partial): TGTGCCAGCACCCCTTACCAGCGGTTTGAG. Complete variable domain (other parts from reference TRBV7-2 and TRBJ2-1): GAGVSQSPSNKVTEKGKDVELRCDPISGHTALYWYRQSLGQGLEFLIYFQGNSAPDKSGLPSDRFSAERTGGSVSTLTIQRTQQEDSAVYLCASTPYQRFEQFFGPGTRLTVL.